This TCR beta chain was captured by sequencing in a study of cytomegalovirus exposure and HLA in healthy donors listed by TCRdb under 2017. Study-wide context: In an earlier analysis of approximately 640 of the donors, approximately 300 Gb of sequence data and 100 million or so unique TCR beta sequences from about 179 million T cells were reported. An early release that covered 500 to 800 HLA-typed donors contained approximately 300 gigabases of sequencing data and 80 million or so unique TCR sequences. Among the approximately 400 genotyped donors, around 81% belonged to the genetic ancestry cluster associated with self-reported Caucasian donors. The aim of the study was to test whether cataloging public T cell receptors could identify signatures of past pathogen exposure. Using immunosequencing, the study profiled T cell repertoires from about 650 subjects and related those repertoires to cytomegalovirus serostatus. In addition to the first cohort of around 670 subjects, a separate validation cohort of under 150 different subjects was used. The study combined high-throughput TCR immunosequencing, statistical association of individual TCRs with disease status, and machine learning to predict cytomegalovirus infection status. In a later analysis, previously published TCR beta repertoires from several hundred donors were re-analyzed and high-resolution HLA genotyping was added so that TCR occurrence patterns could be studied. In the later analysis, no new phenotypic data were used to find candidate immune exposures; instead, reliance was placed on TCR beta sequences and their occurrence across donors. To decide whether each TCR beta V gene segment behaved as functional or pseudogenic, an earlier analysis of some 540 of the donors relied on high-throughput TCR beta sequencing. Donor age, sex, ethnicity and CMV serostatus were compiled alongside the repertoire data. In a later genetic analysis, genome-wide SNP genotypes for about 65% of the roughly 670 donors were used, and that subset was treated as a discovery cohort. Every repertoire in the discovery cohort had been generated on one and the same sequencing platform. Both class I and class II loci were covered by HLA typing, at four-digit resolution. The number of donors typed differed by locus, with about 620-630 for A, B, C, DRB1 and DQB1, roughly 520 for DQA1, 606 for DPA1, and some 440 for DPB1. Five DR-DQ haplotypes were handled as single units for association and clustering, since linkage in the cohort was strong. Among around 400 genotyped donors of the cohort, an average of approximately 240,000 unique TCR beta nucleotide sequences was sequenced per donor, of which roughly 18% were non-productive.

As to this clone: Its antigen remains unidentified. Relative to the germline gene, one junction end is altered; a read error may explain this.

Overall results and qualifications from the work: In a later analysis, HLA-associated TCR beta chains showed more clonal expansion and lower generation probabilities than non-associated chains that were equally common. The presence/absence analyses assumed that sequencing depth was roughly uniform across donors, and that assumption may not be true. Correlated functional status among segregating V segments might be attributable to linkage disequilibrium, but an unknown experimental factor could not be ruled out. In a later analysis, around 17,000 TCR beta sequences were associated with specific HLA alleles at a false discovery rate of 0.05. A cluster of highly shared sequence variants was judged likely to represent a technical artifact of the sequencing pipeline. It was suggested by the authors that the approach could potentially be generalized to other disease states and immunological phenotypes. Because HLA typing was unavailable for some donors at each locus, only the typed subset was used in association tests. Three of the identified cytomegalovirus-associated TCR beta chains were confirmed in vitro to be specific for cytomegalovirus antigens. The study listed 164 TCR beta chains as associated with cytomegalovirus. Broadly in line with IMGT annotations, most TCR beta V segments showed up in productive rearrangements about 90% or about 30% of the time in an earlier analysis of several hundred of the donors. Some IMGT-functional V segments, including TRBV6-2 and TRBV6-3, could not be told apart with the 87-base-pair reads, so those segments were excluded. In a later analysis, several top co-occurrence clusters were reported to appear linked to parvovirus B19, influenza, CMV and Epstein-Barr virus. A further reported finding was that TCR beta sequences accurately predicted the HLA-A and HLA-B alleles for most subjects in the first cohort. In a later analysis, the rate of TCR association differed among HLA loci, with DRB1 alleles having the most associated TCRs and HLA-C alleles having the fewest. The cohort was sequenced for TCR beta chains only, and without alpha or paired-chain data the features that could be detected were limited. The earlier analysis of 450 to 700 of the donors excluded 15 to 20 rarely observed V segments, including chromosome 9 orphons, because counts were too low. When HLA alleles, especially DR and DQ, strongly co-occurred, TCR associations were difficult to assign to individual alleles. The only immune exposure information available for the cohort was CMV serostatus. A later genetic analysis associated a missense DCLRE1C variant with V-gene and J-gene trimming of TCR beta chains, and an independent cohort replicated the association. Cytomegalovirus status was reported to be diagnosed by the classifier with high specificity and sensitivity in both the original and validation cohorts. According to a later genetic analysis, donors in an Asian-associated ancestry cluster had fewer N-insertions in productive TCRs than the approximately 710-donor mean. While some public TCRs were present in many individuals, most TCR sequences turned up only very rarely across donors. In a later analysis, most CMV-associated TCR beta chains were found to appear HLA-restricted, with HLA associations seemingly driven largely by CMV exposure.

The method was the immunoSEQ multiplex PCR assay. For the multiplex PCR, a mixture combining 60 forward primers for TCR Vbeta segments and 13 reverse primers for TCR Jbeta segments was used. A multiplex PCR assay on genomic DNA amplified the CDR3 region of rearranged TCR beta genes. The Illumina HiSeq System was used to sequence the amplified TCR beta libraries as 87-base-pair reads. As for the original processing: A later analysis counted tens of millions of unique TCR beta chains across the 700 or so repertoires, and around 9.9 million of these chains were shared by at least two donors. Raw reads were error-corrected and collapsed into unique sequences by a nearest-neighbor algorithm in which closely related sequences were merged to remove PCR and sequencing errors. CDR3 sequences were aligned to IMGT reference sequences to assign V, D and J gene segments. Each retained sequence needed at least a six-nucleotide match to both a V gene segment and a J gene segment. A rearrangement was called productive if the CDR3 had no stop codons and remained in frame with V and J, and every other rearrangement was called non-productive. CDR3 was defined by IMGT convention, running from the second conserved V-encoded cysteine to the conserved J-encoded phenylalanine. The earlier analysis of about 610 of the donors excluded sequences that lacked an unambiguous match to a single V gene segment. In an earlier analysis of several hundred of the donors, V segments were called functional above 56.7% productive rearrangements and were called segregating when the between-donor standard deviation exceeded 5%. A statistical classification framework was developed to diagnose cytomegalovirus status using the catalog of TCR beta chain sequences. V and J gene assignment, in a later analysis, came from comparing TCR nucleotide sequences with IMGT/GENE-DB human TR gene sequences. Using the TCRdist pipeline, a later analysis assigned CDR3 sequences along with most-parsimonious VDJ recombination scenarios. A later analysis defined each TCR beta chain by its CDR3 amino acid sequence plus V-gene family, and excluded reads lacking a unique V-gene family. In a later analysis, some 600 highly shared, low-generation-probability nucleotide sequences were removed to address suspected cross-contamination and a sequencing artifact. In a later analysis, a clonal expansion index was calculated for each public chain from normalized within-repertoire ranks of inferred template counts. Generation probabilities in a later analysis came from a VDJ recombination model fitted to out-of-frame rearrangements, and those results were checked against IGoR. In a later analysis, hypergeometric tests were used to score TCR-TCR, TCR-HLA and TCR-CMV co-occurrence, with a repertoire-size bias correction applied to TCR pairs. A later analysis estimated false discovery rates by permuting HLA or CMV assignments 20 times. A later analysis grouped co-occurring TCRs with DBSCAN, adding TCRdist sequence similarity when clustering within HLA-allele-positive subsets. Co-occurrence clustering excluded repertoires with fewer than 30,000 or more than 120,000 public chains, plus five with anomalous nucleotide sharing. The table was pulled from immuneACCESS by TCRdb, which kept in-frame rearrangements only. Such tables lose some clones; where checked, under half of the loss comes from unresolved V genes, and the rest has no known cause. That table gives V, J and clone size, and the DNA gave D and trimming. The sample table records 100,000 to 150,000 clones; 72% of these occur just once. The ten largest clones capture 3.5% to 4.5% of the sample.

The cohort consisted of 666 healthy bone marrow donors. At the time of sampling, all cohort members were nominally healthy, though unrecorded immune exposures were likely present. The donor tested CMV seronegative and was one of the 352 seronegative cohort members. Each donor provided a peripheral blood sample, and peripheral blood mononuclear cells were used for TCR beta sequencing. The Qiagen DNeasy Blood Extraction Kit was used to extract genomic DNA from the blood cell samples. Taken from the germline V gene (reference sequence), the CDR1 and CDR2 loops are SSHAT and FNYEAQ. The cysteine opens and the phenylalanine closes a CDR3 of 17 amino acids. Of the read, only the CDR3 DNA is kept; its 51 bases are in frame from base 1.

The source is a man aged 25 to 40 in good health and CMV-seronegative. Input material: PBMCs. Here the chain combines TRBV7-7 and TRBJ2-2; TRBD1 fits 10 bases in the junction. The CDR3 corresponds to CASSVRRDRGLTGELFF. The sequence in DNA is TGTGCTAGCAGCGTACGTCGGGACAGGGGATTAACCGGGGAGCTGTTTTTT.